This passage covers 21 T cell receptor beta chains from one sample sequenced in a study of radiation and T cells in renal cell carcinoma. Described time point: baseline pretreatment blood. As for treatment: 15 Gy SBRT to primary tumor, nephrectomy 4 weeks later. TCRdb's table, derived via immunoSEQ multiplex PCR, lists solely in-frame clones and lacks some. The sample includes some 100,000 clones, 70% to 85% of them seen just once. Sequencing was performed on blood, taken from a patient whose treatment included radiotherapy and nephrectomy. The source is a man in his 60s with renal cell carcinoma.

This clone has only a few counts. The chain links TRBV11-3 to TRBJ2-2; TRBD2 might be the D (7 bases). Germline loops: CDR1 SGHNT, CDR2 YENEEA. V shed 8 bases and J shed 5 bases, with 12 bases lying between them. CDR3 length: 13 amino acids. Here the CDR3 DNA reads TGTGCCAGCGGGAGGGGGTCGACCGGGGAGCTGTTTTTT. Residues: CASGRGSTGELFF.

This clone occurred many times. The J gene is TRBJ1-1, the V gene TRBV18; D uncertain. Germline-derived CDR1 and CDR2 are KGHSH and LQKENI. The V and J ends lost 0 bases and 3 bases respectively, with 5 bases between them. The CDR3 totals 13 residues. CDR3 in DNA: TGTGCCAGCTCACCACCTCCCGACACTGAAGCTTTCTTT. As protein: CASSPPPDTEAFF.

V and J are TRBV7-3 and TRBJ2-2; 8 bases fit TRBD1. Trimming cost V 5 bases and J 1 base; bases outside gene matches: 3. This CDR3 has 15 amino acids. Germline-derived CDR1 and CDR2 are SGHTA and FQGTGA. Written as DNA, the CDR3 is TGTGCCAGCAGCCCGGGGACAGGGAACACCGGGGAGCTGTTTTTT. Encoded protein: CASSPGTGNTGELFF. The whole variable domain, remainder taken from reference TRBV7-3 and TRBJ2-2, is GAGVSQTPSNKVTEKGKYVELRCDPISGHTALYWYRQSLGQGPEFLIYFQGTGAADDSGLPNDRFFAVRPEGSVSTLKIQRTERGDSAVYLCASSPGTGNTGELFFGEGSRLTVL.

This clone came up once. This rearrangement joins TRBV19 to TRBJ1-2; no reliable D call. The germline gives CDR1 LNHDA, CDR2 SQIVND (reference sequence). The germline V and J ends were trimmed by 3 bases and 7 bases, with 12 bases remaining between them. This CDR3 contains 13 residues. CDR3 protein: CASSITQIGGYTF. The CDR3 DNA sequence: TGTGCCAGTAGTATTACCCAAATTGGTGGCTACACCTTC.

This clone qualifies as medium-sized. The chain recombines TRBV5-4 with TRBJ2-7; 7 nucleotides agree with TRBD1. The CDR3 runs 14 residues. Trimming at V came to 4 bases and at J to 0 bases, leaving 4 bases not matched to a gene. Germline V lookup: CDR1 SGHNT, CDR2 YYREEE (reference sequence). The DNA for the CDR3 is TGTGCCAGCAGCCGACAGGGCATCTCCTACGAGCAGTACTTC. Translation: CASSRQGISYEQYF.

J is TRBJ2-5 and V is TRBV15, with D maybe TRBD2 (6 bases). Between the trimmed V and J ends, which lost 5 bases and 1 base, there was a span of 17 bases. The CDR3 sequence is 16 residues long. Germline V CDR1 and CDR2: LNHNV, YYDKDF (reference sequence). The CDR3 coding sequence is TGTGCCACCAGCCCTTATAAGGGACTTCTCCAAGAGACCCAGTACTTC. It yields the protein CATSPYKGLLQETQYF.

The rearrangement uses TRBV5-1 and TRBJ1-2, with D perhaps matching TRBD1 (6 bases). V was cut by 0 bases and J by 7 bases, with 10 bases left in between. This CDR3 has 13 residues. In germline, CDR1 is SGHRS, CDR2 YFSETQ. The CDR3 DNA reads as TGCGCCAGCAGCTTGGACGGAGGGGGTGGCTACACCTTC. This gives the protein CASSLDGGGGYTF.

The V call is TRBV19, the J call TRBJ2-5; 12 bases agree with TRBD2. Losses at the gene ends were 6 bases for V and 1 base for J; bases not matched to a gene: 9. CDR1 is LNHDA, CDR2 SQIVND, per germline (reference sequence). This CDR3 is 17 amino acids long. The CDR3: CASRLRTSGTFQETQYF. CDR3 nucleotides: TGTGCCAGTAGACTTCGGACTAGCGGGACCTTCCAAGAGACCCAGTACTTC.

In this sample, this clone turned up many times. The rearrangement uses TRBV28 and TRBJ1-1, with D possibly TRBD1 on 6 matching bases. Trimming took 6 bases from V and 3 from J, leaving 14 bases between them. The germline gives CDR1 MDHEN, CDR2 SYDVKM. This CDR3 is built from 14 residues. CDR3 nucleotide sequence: TGTGCCAGCAGCCTTCGTCGGGGGCACACTGAAGCTTTCTTT. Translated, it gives CASSLRRGHTEAFF.

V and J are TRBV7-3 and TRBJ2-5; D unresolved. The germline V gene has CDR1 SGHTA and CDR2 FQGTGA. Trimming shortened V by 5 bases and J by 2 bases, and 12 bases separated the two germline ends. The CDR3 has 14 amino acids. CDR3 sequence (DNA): TGTGCCAGCAGCCCCCTAGGGCTTCAAGAGACCCAGTACTTC. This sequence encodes CASSPLGLQETQYF. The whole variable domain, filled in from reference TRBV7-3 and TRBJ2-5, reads GAGVSQTPSNKVTEKGKYVELRCDPISGHTALYWYRQSLGQGPEFLIYFQGTGAADDSGLPNDRFFAVRPEGSVSTLKIQRTERGDSAVYLCASSPLGLQETQYFGPGTRLLVL.

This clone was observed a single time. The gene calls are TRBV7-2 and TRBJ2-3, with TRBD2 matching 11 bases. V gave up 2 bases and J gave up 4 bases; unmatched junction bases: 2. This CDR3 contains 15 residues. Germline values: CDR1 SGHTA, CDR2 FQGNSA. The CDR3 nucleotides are TGTGCCAGCAGCTTAACTAGCGGGAGTGCAGATACGCAGTATTTT. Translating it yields CASSLTSGSADTQYF.

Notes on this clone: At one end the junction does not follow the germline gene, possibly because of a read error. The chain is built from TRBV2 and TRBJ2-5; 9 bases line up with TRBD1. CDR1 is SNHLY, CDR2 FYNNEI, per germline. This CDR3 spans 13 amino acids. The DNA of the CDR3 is TGTGCCAGCAGTGCCCTCACCGGGACAGGGTTGGACTTC. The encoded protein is CASSALTGTGLDF.

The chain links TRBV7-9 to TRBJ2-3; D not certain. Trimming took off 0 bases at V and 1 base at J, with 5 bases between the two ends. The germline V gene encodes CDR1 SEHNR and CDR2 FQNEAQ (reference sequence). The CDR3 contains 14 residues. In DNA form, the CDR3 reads TGTGCCAGCAGCTTAGCGCAGGGCACAGATACGCAGTATTTT. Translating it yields CASSLAQGTDTQYF.

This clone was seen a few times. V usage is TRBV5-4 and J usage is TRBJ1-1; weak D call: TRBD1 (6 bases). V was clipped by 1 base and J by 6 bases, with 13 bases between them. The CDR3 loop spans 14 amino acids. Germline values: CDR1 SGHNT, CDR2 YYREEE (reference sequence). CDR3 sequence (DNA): TGTGCCAGCAGCTTGAGGGGGGCTGGGGCTGAAGCTTTCTTT. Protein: CASSLRGAGAEAFF.

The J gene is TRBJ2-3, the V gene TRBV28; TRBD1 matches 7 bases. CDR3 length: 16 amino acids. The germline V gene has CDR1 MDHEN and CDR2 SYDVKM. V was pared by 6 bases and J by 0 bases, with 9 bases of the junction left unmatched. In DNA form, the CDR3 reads TGTGCCAGCAGACTAACAGGGGTTTTTAGCACAGATACGCAGTATTTT. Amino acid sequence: CASRLTGVFSTDTQYF.

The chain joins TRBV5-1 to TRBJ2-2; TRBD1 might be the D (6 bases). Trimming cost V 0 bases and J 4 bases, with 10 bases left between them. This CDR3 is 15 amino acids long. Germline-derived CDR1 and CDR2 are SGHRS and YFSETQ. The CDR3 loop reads CASSLEQGITGELFF. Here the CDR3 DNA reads TGCGCCAGCAGCTTGGAACAGGGTATCACCGGGGAGCTGTTTTTT.

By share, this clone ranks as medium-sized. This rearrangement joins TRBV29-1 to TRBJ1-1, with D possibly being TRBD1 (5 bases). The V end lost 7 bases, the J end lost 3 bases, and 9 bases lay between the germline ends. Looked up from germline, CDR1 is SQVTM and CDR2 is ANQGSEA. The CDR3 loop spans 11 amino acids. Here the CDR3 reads CSAGYDTEAFF. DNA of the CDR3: TGCAGCGCAGGGTACGACACTGAAGCTTTCTTT.

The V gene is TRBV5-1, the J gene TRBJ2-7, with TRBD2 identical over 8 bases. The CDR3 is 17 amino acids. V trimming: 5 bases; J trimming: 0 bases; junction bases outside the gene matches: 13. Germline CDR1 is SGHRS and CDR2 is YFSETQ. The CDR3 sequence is CASSGGLSGSLSYEQYF. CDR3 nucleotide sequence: TGCGCCAGCAGTGGAGGGTTAAGCGGGAGCCTCTCCTACGAGCAGTACTTC. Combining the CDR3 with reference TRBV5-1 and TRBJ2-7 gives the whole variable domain KAGVTQTPRYLIKTRGQQVTLSCSPISGHRSVSWYQQTPGQGLQFLFEYFSETQRNKGNFPGRFSGRQFSNSRSEMNVSTLELGDSALYLCASSGGLSGSLSYEQYFGPGTRLTVT.

As DNA, the CDR3 is TGCGCCAGCAGCCAAGCTCCCCCCCCATCCAGCACAGATACGCAGTATTTT. Protein sequence: CASSQAPPPSSTDTQYF. The chain uses TRBV4-1 and TRBJ2-3; D call uncertain. This CDR3 is 17 amino acids long. Germline CDR1 MGHRA, CDR2 YSYEKL. V was trimmed by 1 base and J by 0 bases, leaving 14 bases between them.

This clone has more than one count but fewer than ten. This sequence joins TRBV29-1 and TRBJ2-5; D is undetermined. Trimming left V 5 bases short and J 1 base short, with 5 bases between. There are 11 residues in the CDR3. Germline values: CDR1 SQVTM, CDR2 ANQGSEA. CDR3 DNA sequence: TGCAGCGTTAGGATCCAAGAGACCCAGTACTTC. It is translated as CSVRIQETQYF.

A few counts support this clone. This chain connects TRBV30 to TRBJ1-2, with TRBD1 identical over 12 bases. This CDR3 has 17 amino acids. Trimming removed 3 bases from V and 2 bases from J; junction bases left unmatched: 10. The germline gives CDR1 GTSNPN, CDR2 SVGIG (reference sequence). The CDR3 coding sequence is TGTGCCTGGAGCCTCTGGGGACAGGGGGCGCGAAACTATGGCTACACCTTC. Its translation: CAWSLWGQGARNYGYTF. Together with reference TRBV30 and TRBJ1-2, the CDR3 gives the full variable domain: SQTIHQWPATLVQPVGSPLSLECTVEGTSNPNLYWYRQAAGRGLQLLFYSVGIGQISSEVPQNLSASRPQDRQFILSSKKLLLSDSGFYLCAWSLWGQGARNYGYTFGSGTRLTVV.